This T cell receptor (beta chain) was sequenced for a study of blood T cell repertoires in COVID-19 (dated by TCRdb to the early 2020s). About the investigation overall: The collaborator samples originated in the United States, Italy and Spain and spanned the acute and convalescent phases of COVID-19. The repertoires were made available in a free public database intended to serve as a resource for research on the immune response to SARS-CoV-2. The prospective study material was composed of cDNA or gDNA derived from T cells, B-cell-depleted T cells, or PBMCs. Samples came from the ongoing ImmuneRACE study (first 160 participants) plus 1,254 subjects from 6 global collaborators. Deeply sampled blood TCRbeta repertoires from subjects exposed to, actively infected with, or recovered from COVID-19 were included in the dataset. HLA class I and class II types, where available, came from metadata supplied by the sample provider rather than from assay-based typing. The sample metadata nearly always contained a de-identified subject ID, COVID-19 status, age in years and sex.

At the junction V is shortened by 7 bases and J by 7 bases, with 16 bases in between. CDR1 and CDR2 are drawn from the germline V gene: MDHEN, SYDVKM. CDR3 length: 13 amino acids, cysteine to phenylalanine. The retained sequence is limited to the CDR3, 39 bases, with the frame set at the first base. In Seattle, one collaborating source enrolled patients while the infection was active and tracked those patients longitudinally over the course of disease. Each collaborating institution followed its own protocols to collect whole blood in K2EDTA tubes. For TCRbeta analysis, collaborators shipped samples in one of three forms: frozen whole blood, isolated PBMCs, or DNA extracted from either of those sample types. Broader findings and caveats from the paper: Clinical and demographic metadata were provided uncurated, with the amount varying by source and participant.

As concerns this clone: Its antigen remains unidentified. Base qualities were left out, and no much larger clone turns up one base away.

TCRbeta CDR3 regions were amplified from genomic DNA by means of the immunoSEQ Assay, a bias-controlled multiplex PCR. The study's own analysis went as follows. Within the assay, amplification of reference gene primers was used to estimate how many nucleated cells each sample contained. To quantify the absolute abundance of each unique TCRbeta CDR3 rearrangement, sequence reads were collapsed and filtered. For each sample, productive Simpson clonality was calculated as the square root of Simpson's diversity index across productive rearrangements. This immuneACCESS table, as held by TCRdb, lists in-frame sequences with V and J called but not all clones. Of the missing ones, under half trace to an unresolved V gene in checked studies; the others have no known cause. D and trimming were read from the DNA, whereas the V and J calls and clone size are those reported in that table. This sample lists 250,000 or so clones; 85% to 90% were detected once. The ten biggest clones cover 2% to 3% of the sample.

The sample taken for sequencing was peripheral blood. The clonotype originates from a man aged 25-45 years with COVID-19, enrolled during active disease. The rearrangement joined TRBV28 to TRBJ1-1; the D gene is possibly TRBD1, with 5 bases matching. The CDR3 in this case is CASNRGRGLEAFF. The nucleotide sequence reads TGTGCCAGCAACCGAGGGAGGGGCCTTGAAGCTTTCTTT.